The rows below give T cell receptor beta chains drawn from one sample of a study of blood T cell repertoires in COVID-19. TCRdb's table, derived via immunoSEQ multiplex PCR, lists solely in-frame clones and lacks some. The repertoire includes about 270,000 clones, roughly 93% of them detected once, and 2% to 2.5% sits in the top ten. The sample taken for sequencing was PBMCs or T cells enriched from blood (not recorded which). Receptors originate from a woman aged 40 to 50 with acute COVID-19. Both conserved end residues are part of each CDR3. A D gene is named only where the DNA matches it firmly. Expanded clones get a size class; other rows say once, few or many, or leave the size out.

TRBV6-5	TRBJ1-6	.	.	TGTGCCAGCAGTTACTCTAGAGAGCGCGGAGCACCCCTCCACTTT	CASSYSRERGAPLHF
TRBV6-8	TRBJ2-7	.	.	TGTGCCAGCAGTTACTCGAGAGGCAGTTATGTATTATACTACGAGCAGTACTTC	CASSYSRGSYVLYYEQYF
TRBV10-3	TRBJ1-1	.	.	TGTGCCACCCAAAACGGGGGGAACACTGAAGCTTTCTTT	CATQNGGNTEAFF
TRBV6-6	TRBJ2-7	.	TRBD1	TGTGCCAGCAGTACGCCTACAGGGGGCGCCGAGCAGTACTTC	CASSTPTGGAEQYF
TRBV6-5	TRBJ1-1	.	TRBD1	TGTGCCAGCAGTCCCGGGACAGGGTATGAAGCTTTCTTT	CASSPGTGYEAFF
TRBV4-2	TRBJ2-3	.	.	TGTGCCAGCAGCCAAGCGGGTCTAGCCGCTACACTCACAGATACGCAGTATTTT	CASSQAGLAATLTDTQYF
TRBV6-5	TRBJ2-7	.	TRBD1	TGTGCCAGCCGACGACAGGGGGTGACCTACGAGCAGTACTTC	CASRRQGVTYEQYF
TRBV9	TRBJ2-5	.	.	TGTGCCAGCAGTTACAGGGCCGGAGAGACCCAGTACTTC	CASSYRAGETQYF
TRBV19	TRBJ1-5	.	.	TGTGCCAGGCCACTCCCTGGCAATCAGCCCCAGCATTTT	CARPLPGNQPQHF
TRBV9	TRBJ2-3	.	.	TGTGCCAGCAGCCCTATCGGAGCCTCTAGCACAGATACGCAGTATTTT	CASSPIGASSTDTQYF
TRBV29-1	TRBJ2-1	.	TRBD1	TGCAGCGTATCGACCGGGACAGGGTCCTACAATGAGCAGTTCTTC	CSVSTGTGSYNEQFF
TRBV10-3	TRBJ1-1	.	TRBD1	TGTGCCATCAGTGAGTCTAACAGGGGCGCTGAAGCTTTCTTT	CAISESNRGAEAFF
TRBV5-1	TRBJ2-2	.	.	TGCGCCAGCAGCTTGGATGGGGGAGGAACCGGGGAGCTGTTTTTT	CASSLDGGGTGELFF
TRBV27	TRBJ2-7	.	.	TGTGCCAGCAGTTTAGCGGCAGCCCTGACCTACGAGCAGTACTTC	CASSLAAALTYEQYF
TRBV6-5	TRBJ1-1	.	.	TGTGCCAGCAGTCCCAGAACGGGACAGAACACTGAAGCTTTCTTT	CASSPRTGQNTEAFF
TRBV5-4	TRBJ2-5	.	TRBD2	TGTGCCGGCGGGGGGCGGGGTTCGGAGACCCAGTACTTC	CAGGGRGSETQYF
TRBV7-8	TRBJ2-3	.	TRBD2	TGTGCCAGCAGCTCGAGGACTAGCGGGGGGGCAGATACGCAGTATTTT	CASSSRTSGGADTQYF
TRBV11-3	TRBJ1-1	few	TRBD1	TGTGCCAGCAGCAAGGGACAGGGTTCGAGAACTGAAGCTTTCTTT	CASSKGQGSRTEAFF
TRBV10-2	TRBJ2-3	.	.	TGCGCCAGCAGTGAGTCGAGGCGGACAGATACGCAGTATTTT	CASSESRRTDTQYF
TRBV3-1/TRBV3-2	TRBJ2-1	.	.	TGTGCCAGCAGCCTAACGGACCAAGGGGGGCAGTTCTTC	CASSLTDQGGQFF
TRBV7-9	TRBJ2-1	.	TRBD2	TGTGCCAGCAGCCGGTCGTCGGTAGCGGGGGGGATGGATGAGCAGTTCTTC	CASSRSSVAGGMDEQFF
TRBV5-1	TRBJ2-7	.	TRBD2	TGCGCCAGCAGCTTGGTAGCGGGAAGTGACGAGCAGTACTTC	CASSLVAGSDEQYF
TRBV7-9	TRBJ2-6	.	.	TGTGCCAGCAGCTTAGAGGACAGCCACTCTGGGGCCAACGTCCTGACTTTC	CASSLEDSHSGANVLTF
TRBV5-1	TRBJ1-2	.	.	TGCGCCAGCAGCTTCTCTACAGGGAAGCCTAACTATGGCTACACCTTC	CASSFSTGKPNYGYTF
TRBV11-3	TRBJ2-7	.	TRBD1	TGTGCCAGCCAACTTCGGACAGGGTACTACGAGCAGTACTTC	CASQLRTGYYEQYF
TRBV29-1	TRBJ2-7	.	.	TGCAGCGCTCAGGGGCAGTTCAACGAGCAGTACTTC	CSAQGQFNEQYF
TRBV3-1/TRBV3-2	TRBJ2-3	.	TRBD1	TGTGCCAGCAGCCCGACAGGGGCAGATACGCAGTATTTT	CASSPTGADTQYF
TRBV5-4	TRBJ1-2	.	TRBD1	TGTGCCAGCAGCACACAGAGGGGGCCCTATGGCTACACCTTC	CASSTQRGPYGYTF
TRBV12-3/TRBV12-4	TRBJ1-1	.	.	TGTGCCAGCAGCCAGAACACTGAAGCTTTCTTT	CASSQNTEAFF
TRBV6-5	TRBJ2-1	.	.	TGTGCCAGCCAGCAGGGGGGACTAGGCTCTAGTGAGCAGTTCTTC	CASQQGGLGSSEQFF
TRBV11-3	TRBJ1-1	.	TRBD1	TGTGCCAGCAGCTTAAAGGGACAGGGGCGAGAAGCTTTCTTT	CASSLKGQGREAFF
TRBV28	TRBJ1-2	.	TRBD1	TGTGCCAGCACCACGACAGGGGGCTACACCTTC	CASTTTGGYTF
TRBV7-9	TRBJ2-7	.	TRBD1	TGTGCCAGCAGCTTAGCGACTTACCGGGACAGGGACTACGAGCAGTACTTC	CASSLATYRDRDYEQYF
TRBV28	TRBJ2-5	.	.	TGTGCCAGCAGTTTTCCGTTCGAGACCCAGTACTTC	CASSFPFETQYF
TRBV9	TRBJ1-1	.	.	TGTGCCAGCAGCGTAGTTAGCGCAGTCACTGAAGCTTTCTTT	CASSVVSAVTEAFF
TRBV2	TRBJ2-4	.	.	TGTGCCAGCAGTGGTAGGTCAGGGTCCCAGCTAGCCAAAAACATTCAGTACTTC	CASSGRSGSQLAKNIQYF
TRBV6-5	TRBJ2-5	.	.	TGTGCCAGCATTTTTTTCCCGGACAGACAAGAGACCCAGTACTTC	CASIFFPDRQETQYF
TRBV9	TRBJ2-3	once	.	TGTGCCAGCAGCGTCACCACAGGGCCAGATACGCAGTATTTT	CASSVTTGPDTQYF
TRBV10-3	TRBJ2-1	.	.	TGTGCCATCAGCCAACTTCAGGGGCTTACCTACAATGAGCAGTTCTTC	CAISQLQGLTYNEQFF
TRBV2	TRBJ1-5	.	.	TGTGCCAGCAAGGTCAGTTTGGGCCAGGGGATCTATCAGCCCCAGCATTTT	CASKVSLGQGIYQPQHF
TRBV28	TRBJ2-1	.	TRBD2	TGTGCCAGCAGTTGGACTAGCGGGAGTTTTAATGAGCAGTTCTTC	CASSWTSGSFNEQFF
TRBV29-1	TRBJ1-5	once	.	TGCAGCGTTGCGTCGGACAGTTCGGGCAATCAGCCCCAGCATTTT	CSVASDSSGNQPQHF
TRBV6-5	TRBJ1-2	.	TRBD1	TGTGCCAGCAGCGGACAGGCCAACTATGGCTACACCTTC	CASSGQANYGYTF
TRBV19	TRBJ2-2	.	TRBD1	TGTGCCAGTAGAAACCGGACAGGGAGAGCCGGGGAGCTGTTTTTT	CASRNRTGRAGELFF
TRBV5-5	TRBJ1-2	.	TRBD1	TGTGCCAGCAGCGACACAGGGGCTCCTAACTATGGCTACACCTTC	CASSDTGAPNYGYTF
TRBV29-1	TRBJ1-1	.	.	TGCAGCGTTGACCCTAGGGGCGGGGACACTGAAGCTTTCTTT	CSVDPRGGDTEAFF